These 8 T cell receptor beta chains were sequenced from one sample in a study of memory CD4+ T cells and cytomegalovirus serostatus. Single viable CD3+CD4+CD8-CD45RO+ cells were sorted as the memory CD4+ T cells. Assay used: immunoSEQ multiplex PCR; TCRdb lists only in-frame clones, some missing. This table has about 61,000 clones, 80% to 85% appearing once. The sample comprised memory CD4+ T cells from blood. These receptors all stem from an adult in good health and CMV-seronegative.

The CDR3 DNA reads as TGTGCCAGCTCGCAACAGGGGCCTCCGATGGATGAGCAGTTCTTC. This codes for CASSQQGPPMDEQFF. The chain joins TRBV18 to TRBJ2-1; TRBD1 matches at 7 bases. CDR1 KGHSH and CDR2 LQKENI come from the germline V gene. V shed 6 bases, J shed 8 bases, and the junction held 13 bases outside the gene matches. The CDR3 has 15 residues. The full variable domain, completed using reference TRBV18 and TRBJ2-1, is NAGVMQNPRHLVRRRGQEARLRCSPMKGHSHVYWYRQLPEEGLKFMVYLQKENIIDESGMPKERFSAEFPKEGPSILRIQQVVRGDSAAYFCASSQQGPPMDEQFFGPGTRLTVL.

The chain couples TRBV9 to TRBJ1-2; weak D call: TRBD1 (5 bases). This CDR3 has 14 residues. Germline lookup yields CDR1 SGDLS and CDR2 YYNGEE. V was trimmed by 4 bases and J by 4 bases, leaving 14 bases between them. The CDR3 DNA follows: TGTGCCAGCAGCCTTCGTTGGGGGTCCTATGGCTACACCTTC. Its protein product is CASSLRWGSYGYTF.

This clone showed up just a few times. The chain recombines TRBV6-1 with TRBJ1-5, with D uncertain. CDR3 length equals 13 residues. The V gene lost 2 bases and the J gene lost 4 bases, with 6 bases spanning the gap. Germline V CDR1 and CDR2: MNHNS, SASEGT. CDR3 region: CASSEWENQPQHF. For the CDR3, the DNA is TGTGCCAGCAGTGAATGGGAAAATCAGCCCCAGCATTTT.

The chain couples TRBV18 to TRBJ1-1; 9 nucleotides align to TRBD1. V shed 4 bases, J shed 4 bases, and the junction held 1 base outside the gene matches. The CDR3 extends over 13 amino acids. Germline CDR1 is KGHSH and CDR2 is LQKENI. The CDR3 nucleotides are TGTGCCAGCTCACAGGGACAGGGCACTGAAGCTTTCTTT. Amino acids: CASSQGQGTEAFF.

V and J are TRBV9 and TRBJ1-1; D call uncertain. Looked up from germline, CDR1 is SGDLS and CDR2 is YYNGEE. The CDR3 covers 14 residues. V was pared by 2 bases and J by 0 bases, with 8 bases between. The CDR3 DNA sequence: TGTGCCAGCAGCGTCACGGCCTTGAACACTGAAGCTTTCTTT. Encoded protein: CASSVTALNTEAFF.

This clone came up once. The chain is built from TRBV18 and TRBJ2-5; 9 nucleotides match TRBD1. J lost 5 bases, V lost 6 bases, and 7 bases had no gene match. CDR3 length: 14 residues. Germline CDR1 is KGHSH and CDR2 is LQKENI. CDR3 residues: CASSPDRGSETQYF. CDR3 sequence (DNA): TGTGCCAGCTCTCCCGACAGGGGGTCGGAGACCCAGTACTTC.

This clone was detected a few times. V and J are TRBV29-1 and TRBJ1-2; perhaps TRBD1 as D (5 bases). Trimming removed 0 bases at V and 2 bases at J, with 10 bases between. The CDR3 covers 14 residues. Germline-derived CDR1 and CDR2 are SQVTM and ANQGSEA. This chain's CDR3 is CSVEEYGANYGYTF. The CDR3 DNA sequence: TGCAGCGTTGAAGAGTATGGGGCGAACTATGGCTACACCTTC.

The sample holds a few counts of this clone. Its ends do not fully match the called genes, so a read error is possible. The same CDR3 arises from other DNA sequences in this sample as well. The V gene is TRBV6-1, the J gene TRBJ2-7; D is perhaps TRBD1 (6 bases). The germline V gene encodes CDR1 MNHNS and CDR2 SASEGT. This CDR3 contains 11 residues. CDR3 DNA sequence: TGTGCCAGCAGCGAAGGGGGAGAGCAGTACTTC. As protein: CASSEGGEQYF.